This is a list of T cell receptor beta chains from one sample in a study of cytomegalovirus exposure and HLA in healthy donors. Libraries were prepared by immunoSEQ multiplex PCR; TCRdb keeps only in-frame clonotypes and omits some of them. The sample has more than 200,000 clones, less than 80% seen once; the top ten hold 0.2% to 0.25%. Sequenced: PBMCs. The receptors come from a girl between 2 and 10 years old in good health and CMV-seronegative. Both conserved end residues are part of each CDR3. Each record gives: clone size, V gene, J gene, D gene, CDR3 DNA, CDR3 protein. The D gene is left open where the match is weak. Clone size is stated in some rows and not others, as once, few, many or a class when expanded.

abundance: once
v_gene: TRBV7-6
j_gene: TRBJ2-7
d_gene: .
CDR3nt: TGTGCCAGCAGCGACGACACCTACGAGCAGTACTTC
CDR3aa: CASSDDTYEQYF

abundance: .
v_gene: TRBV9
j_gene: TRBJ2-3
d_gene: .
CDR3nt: TGTGCCAGCAGCCGCGGGGATACGCAGTATTTT
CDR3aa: CASSRGDTQYF

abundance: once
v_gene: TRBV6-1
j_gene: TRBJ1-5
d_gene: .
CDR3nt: TGTGCCAGCAGTGATCCGAGGGCCCAGCATTTT
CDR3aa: CASSDPRAQHF

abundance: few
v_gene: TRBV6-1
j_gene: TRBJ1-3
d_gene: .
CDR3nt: TGTGCCAGCAGTGAAGTCGTCCGCTCTGGAAACACCATATATTTT
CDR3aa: CASSEVVRSGNTIYF

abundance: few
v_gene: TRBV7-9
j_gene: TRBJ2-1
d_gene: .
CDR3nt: TGTGCCAGCAGCTCCAGGGATAATGAGCAGTTCTTC
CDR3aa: CASSSRDNEQFF

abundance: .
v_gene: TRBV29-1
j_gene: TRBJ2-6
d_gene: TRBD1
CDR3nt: TGCAGCGTTCGGGACAGGGGTCTGGGGGCCAACGTCCTGACTTTC
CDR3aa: CSVRDRGLGANVLTF

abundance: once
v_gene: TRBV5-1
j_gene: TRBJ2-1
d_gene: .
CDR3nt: TGCGCCAGCAGCTTGTGGGCAGAGGGTTACAATGAGCAGTTCTTC
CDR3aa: CASSLWAEGYNEQFF

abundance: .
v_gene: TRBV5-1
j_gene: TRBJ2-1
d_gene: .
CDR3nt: TGCGCCAGCAGCTTGACGAACAGGGCCGAGGATGAGCAGTTCTTC
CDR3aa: CASSLTNRAEDEQFF

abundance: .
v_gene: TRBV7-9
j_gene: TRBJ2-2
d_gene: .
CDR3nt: TGTGCCAGCAGCTCGGGGGGCTCTACCGGGGAGCTGTTTTTT
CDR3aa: CASSSGGSTGELFF

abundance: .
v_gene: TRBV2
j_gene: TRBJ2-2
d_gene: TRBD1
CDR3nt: TGTGCCAGCAAGGGACAGGGGAACACCGGGGAGCTGTTTTTT
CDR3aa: CASKGQGNTGELFF

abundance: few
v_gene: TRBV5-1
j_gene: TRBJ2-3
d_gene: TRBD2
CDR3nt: TGCGCCAGCAGCTTGGGACTAGCGGGGGGTGGCACAGATACGCAGTATTTT
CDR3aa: CASSLGLAGGGTDTQYF

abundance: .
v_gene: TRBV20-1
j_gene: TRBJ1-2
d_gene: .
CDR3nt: TGCAGTTCAGGGGTTTTGGATGGCTACACCTTC
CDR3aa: CSSGVLDGYTF

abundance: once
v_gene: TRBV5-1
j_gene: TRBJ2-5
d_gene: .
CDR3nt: TGCGCCAGCAGCTTGGCGACCCGCCTGGGGGGTTGGGGAGAGACCCAGTACTTC
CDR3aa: CASSLATRLGGWGETQYF

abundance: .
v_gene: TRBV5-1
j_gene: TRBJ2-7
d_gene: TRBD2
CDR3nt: TGCGCCAGCGGACTAGCGGGCGACTCCTACGAGCAGTACTTC
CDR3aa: CASGLAGDSYEQYF

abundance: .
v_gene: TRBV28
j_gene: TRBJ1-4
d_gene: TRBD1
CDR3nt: TGTGCCAGCAGTTCCGGACAGGAGAATGAAAAACTGTTTTTT
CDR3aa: CASSSGQENEKLFF

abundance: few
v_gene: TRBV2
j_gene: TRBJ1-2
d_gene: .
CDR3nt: TGTGCCAGCTCCAGTCCAGCTAACTATGGCTACACCTTC
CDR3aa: CASSSPANYGYTF

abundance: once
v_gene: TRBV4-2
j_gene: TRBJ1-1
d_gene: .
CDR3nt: TGTGCCAGCAGCCAAGATCAAATCGGTGAAGCTTTCTTT
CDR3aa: CASSQDQIGEAFF

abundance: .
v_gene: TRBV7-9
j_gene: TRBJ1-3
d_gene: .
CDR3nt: TGTTCCAGCAGCTTTTGGCAGGCGTACTCTGGAAACACCATATATTTT
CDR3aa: CSSSFWQAYSGNTIYF

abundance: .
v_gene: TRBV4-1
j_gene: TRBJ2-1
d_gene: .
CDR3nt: TGCGCCAGCAGCCAACCCGACAGATACAATGAGCAGTTCTTC
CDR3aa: CASSQPDRYNEQFF

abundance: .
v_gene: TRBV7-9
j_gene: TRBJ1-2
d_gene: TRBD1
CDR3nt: TGTGCCAGCAGCTTTCGGGACAGTATCCGGGGCTACACCTTC
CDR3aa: CASSFRDSIRGYTF

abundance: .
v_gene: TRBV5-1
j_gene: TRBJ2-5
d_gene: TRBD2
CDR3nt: TGCGCCAGCAGCCCAGCGGGGGGCGACGAGACCCAGTACTTC
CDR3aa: CASSPAGGDETQYF

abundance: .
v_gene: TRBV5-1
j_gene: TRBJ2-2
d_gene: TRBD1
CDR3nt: TGCGCCAGCAGCGGAATACCGGGACAGGTATACACCGGGGAGCTGTTTTTT
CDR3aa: CASSGIPGQVYTGELFF

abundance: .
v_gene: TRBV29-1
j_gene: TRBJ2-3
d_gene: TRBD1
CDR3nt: TGCAGCGTTAACAGGGGCCCAGATACGCAGTATTTT
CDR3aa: CSVNRGPDTQYF

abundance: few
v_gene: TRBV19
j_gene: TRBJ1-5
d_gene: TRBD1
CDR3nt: TGTGCCAGTAGTATTCCCCGGACAGGGAGTAGCAATCAGCCCCAGCATTTT
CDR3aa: CASSIPRTGSSNQPQHF

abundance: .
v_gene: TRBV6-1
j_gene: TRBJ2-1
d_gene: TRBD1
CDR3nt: TGTGCCAGCAGTGAATTTGAGGGACAGCCACCCTACAATGAGCAGTTCTTC
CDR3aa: CASSEFEGQPPYNEQFF

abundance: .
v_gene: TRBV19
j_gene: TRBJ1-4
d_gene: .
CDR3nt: TGTGCCAGTGGCCTCCGGACAGAGAATGAAAAACTGTTTTTT
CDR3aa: CASGLRTENEKLFF

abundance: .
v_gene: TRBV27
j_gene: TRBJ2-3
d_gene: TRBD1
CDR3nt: TGTGCCAGCAGTTTCGACAGGGCCCCAGATACGCAGTATTTT
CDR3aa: CASSFDRAPDTQYF

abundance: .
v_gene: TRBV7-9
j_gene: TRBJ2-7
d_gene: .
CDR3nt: TGTTCCAGCAGCCCCAGGGGGGTCGGGGCGCCCTACGAGCAGTACTTC
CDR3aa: CSSSPRGVGAPYEQYF

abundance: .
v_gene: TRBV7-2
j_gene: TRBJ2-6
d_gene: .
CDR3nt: TGTGCCAGCAGCCTAGTCAGTTTTGGTGGGGCCAACGTCCTGACTTTC
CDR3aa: CASSLVSFGGANVLTF

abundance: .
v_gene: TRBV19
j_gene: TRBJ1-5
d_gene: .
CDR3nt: TGTGCCAGTAGTATATCGTACATTAGCAATCAGCCCCAGCATTTT
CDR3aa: CASSISYISNQPQHF

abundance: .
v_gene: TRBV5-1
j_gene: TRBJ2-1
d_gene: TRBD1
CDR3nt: TGCGCCAGCAGCTTAGGGACAGGGGAGCGTGAGCAGTTCTTC
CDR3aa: CASSLGTGEREQFF

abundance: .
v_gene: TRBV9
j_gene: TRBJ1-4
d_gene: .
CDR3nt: TGTGCCAGCAGCGTAGGGACAGTTAATGAAAAACTGTTTTTT
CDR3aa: CASSVGTVNEKLFF

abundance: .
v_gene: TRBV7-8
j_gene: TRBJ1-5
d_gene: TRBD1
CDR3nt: TGTGCCAGCAGCTTCAAGGGGGCGCGTAATCAGCCCCAGCATTTT
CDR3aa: CASSFKGARNQPQHF

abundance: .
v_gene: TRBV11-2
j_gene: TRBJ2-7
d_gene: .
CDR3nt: TGTGCCAGCGGAAGTATCGGCGGGGCCTACGAGCAGTACTTC
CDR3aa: CASGSIGGAYEQYF

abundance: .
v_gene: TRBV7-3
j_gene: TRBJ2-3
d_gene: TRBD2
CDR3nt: TGTGCCAGCAGCTGGGCTAGCGGGGGGGACACAGATACGCAGTATTTT
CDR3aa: CASSWASGGDTDTQYF

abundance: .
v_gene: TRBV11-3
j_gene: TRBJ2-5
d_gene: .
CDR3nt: TGTGCCAGCAGCTTGCAGGGCCAAGAGACCCAGTACTTC
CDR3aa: CASSLQGQETQYF

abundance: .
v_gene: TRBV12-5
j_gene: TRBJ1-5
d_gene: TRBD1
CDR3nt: TGTGCTAGTGGTGAGGACGGGACAGCTAATCAGCCCCAGCATTTT
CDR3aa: CASGEDGTANQPQHF

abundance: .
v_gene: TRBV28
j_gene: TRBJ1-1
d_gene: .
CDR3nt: TGTGCCAGCAGACACTCAGTGGGGGCAGGGACTGAAGCTTTCTTT
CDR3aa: CASRHSVGAGTEAFF

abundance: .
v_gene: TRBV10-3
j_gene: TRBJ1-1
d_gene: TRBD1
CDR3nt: TGTGCCATCAGACGACAGGGAGAAGCTTTCTTT
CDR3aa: CAIRRQGEAFF

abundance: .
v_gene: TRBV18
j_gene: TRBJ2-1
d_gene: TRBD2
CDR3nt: TGTGCCAGCTCACCTCCGGGACTACCGATGATCGGTGAGCAGTTCTTC
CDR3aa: CASSPPGLPMIGEQFF

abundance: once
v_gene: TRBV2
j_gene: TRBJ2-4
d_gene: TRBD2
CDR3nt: TGTGCCAGCAGGGAAGGACTAGCTGGCATTCAGTACTTC
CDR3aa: CASREGLAGIQYF

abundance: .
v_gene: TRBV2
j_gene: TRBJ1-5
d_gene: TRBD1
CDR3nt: TGTGCCAGCAGTGGGACAGGGTATAGCAATCAGCCCCAGCATTTT
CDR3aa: CASSGTGYSNQPQHF

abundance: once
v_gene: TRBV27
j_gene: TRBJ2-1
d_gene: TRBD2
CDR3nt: TGTGCCAGCAGCCCTCGGGGGGGTGTATACAATGAGCAGTTCTTC
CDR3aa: CASSPRGGVYNEQFF

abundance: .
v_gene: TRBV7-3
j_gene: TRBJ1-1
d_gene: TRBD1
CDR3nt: TGTGCCAGCAGCCCGACAGGGTTCGAGGAAGCTTTCTTT
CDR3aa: CASSPTGFEEAFF

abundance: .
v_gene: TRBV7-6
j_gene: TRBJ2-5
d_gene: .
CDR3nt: TGTGCCAGCAGCTTATCGGCAGGAAGTAGTCGAGAGACCCAGTACTTC
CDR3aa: CASSLSAGSSRETQYF

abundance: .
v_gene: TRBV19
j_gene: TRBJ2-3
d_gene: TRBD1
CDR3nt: TGTGCCAGTAGTAACGGACAGGGCCGGAAGGGCACAGATACGCAGTATTTT
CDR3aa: CASSNGQGRKGTDTQYF

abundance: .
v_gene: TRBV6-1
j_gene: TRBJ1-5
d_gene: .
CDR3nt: TGTGCCAGCAGTGAGGGAGGGGCGAATCAGCCCCAGCATTTT
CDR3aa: CASSEGGANQPQHF

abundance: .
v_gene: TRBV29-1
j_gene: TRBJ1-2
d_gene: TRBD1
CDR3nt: TGCAGCGTAACGGGACAGGGTTGGGCGAGCTACACCTTC
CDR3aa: CSVTGQGWASYTF

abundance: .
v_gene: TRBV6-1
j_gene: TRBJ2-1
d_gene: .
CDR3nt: TGTGCCAGCAGCCGGGACACCTCTTACAATGAGCAGTTCTTC
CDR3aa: CASSRDTSYNEQFF

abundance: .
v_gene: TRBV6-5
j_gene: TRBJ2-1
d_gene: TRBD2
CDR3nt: TGTGCCAGCAGTTTGTTAGCGGGAGGCAGGTACAATGAGCAGTTCTTC
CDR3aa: CASSLLAGGRYNEQFF

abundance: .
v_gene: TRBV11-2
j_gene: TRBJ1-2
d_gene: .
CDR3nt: TGTGCCAGCAGCGCGCCCCCCGGGGGGCTGTACTATGGCTACACCTTC
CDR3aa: CASSAPPGGLYYGYTF

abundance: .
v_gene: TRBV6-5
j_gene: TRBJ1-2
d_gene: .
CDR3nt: TGTGCCAGCGGTGACAGCTCGTTCTATGGCTACACCTTC
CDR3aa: CASGDSSFYGYTF

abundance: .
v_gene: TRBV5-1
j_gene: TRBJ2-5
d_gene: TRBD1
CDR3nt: TGCGCCAGCAGCTTGGGTACCGGGACAGGGCAAGAGACCCAGTACTTC
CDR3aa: CASSLGTGTGQETQYF

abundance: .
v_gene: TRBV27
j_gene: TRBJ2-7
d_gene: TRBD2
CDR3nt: TGTGCCAGCAGGACACTTTCTCGGGAGGGCCGACTCGAGCAGTACTTC
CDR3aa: CASRTLSREGRLEQYF

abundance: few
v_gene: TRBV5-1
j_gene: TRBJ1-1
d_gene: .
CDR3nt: TGCGCCAGCAGCTTGGCCGGGACACAGAACACTGAAGCTTTCTTT
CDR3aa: CASSLAGTQNTEAFF

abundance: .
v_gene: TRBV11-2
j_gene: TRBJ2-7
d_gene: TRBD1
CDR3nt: TGTGCCAGCAGCAGGACAGGGGGGAGGAACGAGCAGTACTTC
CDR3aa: CASSRTGGRNEQYF

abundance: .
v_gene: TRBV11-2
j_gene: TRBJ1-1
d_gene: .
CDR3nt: TGTGCCAGCCTCACCCTGCGGGCGAACACTGAAGCTTTCTTT
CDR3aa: CASLTLRANTEAFF

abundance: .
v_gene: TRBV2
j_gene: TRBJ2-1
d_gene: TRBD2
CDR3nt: TGTGCCAGCAGCTCCGGGACTAGCAATGAGCAGTTCTTC
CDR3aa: CASSSGTSNEQFF

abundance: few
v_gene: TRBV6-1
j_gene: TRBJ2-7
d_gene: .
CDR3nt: TGTGCCAGCAGTGACTATGTAATCGTGGAGTACTTC
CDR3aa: CASSDYVIVEYF

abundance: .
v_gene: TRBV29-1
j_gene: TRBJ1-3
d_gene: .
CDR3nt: TGCAGCGTTGTGGATCCGGGGGAAGGAAACACCATATATTTT
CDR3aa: CSVVDPGEGNTIYF